This T cell receptor beta chain derives from a study of T cell responses to AZD1222 COVID-19 vaccine. Overall study results and limits: AZD1222 recipients seropositive at baseline numbered only 6 or 7. Clonal diversity may have been underestimated, and the donors were mostly white British, with more females than males.

This clone has a single count. Its specificity is not known. Assay: immunoSEQ multiplex PCR; the TCRdb copy retains only in-frame clones and omits some. Of 110,000 to 150,000 clones in the sample, just over 90% are singletons; the top ten hold over 0.9%. The sample here was peripheral blood, taken on day 0 of MenACWY control vaccination. This sequence was found in an adult in good health.

The CDR3 loop is CASSLAEAGPNYGYTF. CDR3 coding DNA: TGTGCCAGCAGCTTAGCGGAGGCAGGGCCTAACTATGGCTACACCTTC. This rearrangement joins TRBV7-9 to TRBJ1-2; tentative D call: TRBD1 (5 bases). This CDR3 spans 16 amino acids. The germline V gene has CDR1 SEHNR and CDR2 FQNEAQ (reference sequence). Trimming took off 0 bases at V and 0 bases at J, with 11 bases between the two ends.